The clone carrying this T cell receptor beta chain was counted once. What it recognizes is unknown. The data are from a study of shared clonotypes between healthy human individuals. Assay execution proceeded at the deep level. Replicate sorted-subset PCRs were loaded with 150 to 250 ng DNA, roughly 33,000 T cell genomes. Repertoires were generated with immunoSEQ multiplex PCR, while TCRdb's copy carries only in-frame clones and drops some. The sample has millions of clones, 90% to 95% seen once. Overall study results and limits: Estimated richness values were generally larger in naive subsets than in memory subsets. In a few donors, around 5% of naive CD4 clonotypes appeared in common.

CD45RO-negative, CCR7-positively selected cells formed the naive CD8 fraction, excluding terminally differentiated effector memory CD45RA+ cells. The sequence came from a man aged 18-30 years in good health. Some clones in this sample may be carry-over from other donors' samples. The material sequenced was naive CD8+ T cells from PBMCs.

The CDR3 DNA follows: TGTGCCAGCAGCAACATGGGGGGCGAAGCTTTCTTT. This gives the protein CASSNMGGEAFF. The V call is TRBV14, the J call TRBJ1-1, with D perhaps TRBD1 (6 bases). CDR1 is SGHDN, CDR2 FVKESK, per germline. V was clipped by 5 bases and J by 8 bases, with 12 bases between them. The CDR3 loop spans 12 amino acids.